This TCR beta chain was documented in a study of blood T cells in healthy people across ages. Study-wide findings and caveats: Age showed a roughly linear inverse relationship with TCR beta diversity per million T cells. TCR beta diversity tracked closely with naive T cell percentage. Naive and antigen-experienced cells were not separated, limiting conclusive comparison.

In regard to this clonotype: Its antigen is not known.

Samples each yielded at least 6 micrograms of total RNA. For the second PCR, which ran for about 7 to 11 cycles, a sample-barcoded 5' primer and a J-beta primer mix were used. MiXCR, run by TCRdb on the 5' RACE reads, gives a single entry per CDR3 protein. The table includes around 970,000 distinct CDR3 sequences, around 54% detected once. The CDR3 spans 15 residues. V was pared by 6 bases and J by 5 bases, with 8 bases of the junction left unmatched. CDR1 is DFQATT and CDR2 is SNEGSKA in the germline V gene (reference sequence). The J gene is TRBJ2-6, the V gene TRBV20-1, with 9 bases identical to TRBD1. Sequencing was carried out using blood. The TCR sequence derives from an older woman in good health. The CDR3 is CSARDRDYWANVLTF. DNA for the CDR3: TGCAGTGCCAGGGACAGGGATTACTGGGCCAACGTCCTGACTTTC.